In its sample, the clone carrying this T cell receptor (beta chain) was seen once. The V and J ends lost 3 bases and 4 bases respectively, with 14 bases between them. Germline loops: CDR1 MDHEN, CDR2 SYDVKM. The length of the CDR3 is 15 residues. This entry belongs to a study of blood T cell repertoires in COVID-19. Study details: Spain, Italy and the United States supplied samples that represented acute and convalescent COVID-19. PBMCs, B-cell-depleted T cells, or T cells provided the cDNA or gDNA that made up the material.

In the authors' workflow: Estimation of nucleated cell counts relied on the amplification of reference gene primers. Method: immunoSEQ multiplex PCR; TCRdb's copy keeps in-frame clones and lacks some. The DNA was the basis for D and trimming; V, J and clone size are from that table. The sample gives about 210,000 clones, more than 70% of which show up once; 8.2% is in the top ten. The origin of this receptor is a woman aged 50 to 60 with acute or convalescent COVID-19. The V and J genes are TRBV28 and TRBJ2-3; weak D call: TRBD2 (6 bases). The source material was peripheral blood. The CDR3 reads CASSFVTGVADTQYF. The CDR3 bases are TGTGCCAGCAGTTTCGTTACGGGGGTCGCAGATACGCAGTATTTT.